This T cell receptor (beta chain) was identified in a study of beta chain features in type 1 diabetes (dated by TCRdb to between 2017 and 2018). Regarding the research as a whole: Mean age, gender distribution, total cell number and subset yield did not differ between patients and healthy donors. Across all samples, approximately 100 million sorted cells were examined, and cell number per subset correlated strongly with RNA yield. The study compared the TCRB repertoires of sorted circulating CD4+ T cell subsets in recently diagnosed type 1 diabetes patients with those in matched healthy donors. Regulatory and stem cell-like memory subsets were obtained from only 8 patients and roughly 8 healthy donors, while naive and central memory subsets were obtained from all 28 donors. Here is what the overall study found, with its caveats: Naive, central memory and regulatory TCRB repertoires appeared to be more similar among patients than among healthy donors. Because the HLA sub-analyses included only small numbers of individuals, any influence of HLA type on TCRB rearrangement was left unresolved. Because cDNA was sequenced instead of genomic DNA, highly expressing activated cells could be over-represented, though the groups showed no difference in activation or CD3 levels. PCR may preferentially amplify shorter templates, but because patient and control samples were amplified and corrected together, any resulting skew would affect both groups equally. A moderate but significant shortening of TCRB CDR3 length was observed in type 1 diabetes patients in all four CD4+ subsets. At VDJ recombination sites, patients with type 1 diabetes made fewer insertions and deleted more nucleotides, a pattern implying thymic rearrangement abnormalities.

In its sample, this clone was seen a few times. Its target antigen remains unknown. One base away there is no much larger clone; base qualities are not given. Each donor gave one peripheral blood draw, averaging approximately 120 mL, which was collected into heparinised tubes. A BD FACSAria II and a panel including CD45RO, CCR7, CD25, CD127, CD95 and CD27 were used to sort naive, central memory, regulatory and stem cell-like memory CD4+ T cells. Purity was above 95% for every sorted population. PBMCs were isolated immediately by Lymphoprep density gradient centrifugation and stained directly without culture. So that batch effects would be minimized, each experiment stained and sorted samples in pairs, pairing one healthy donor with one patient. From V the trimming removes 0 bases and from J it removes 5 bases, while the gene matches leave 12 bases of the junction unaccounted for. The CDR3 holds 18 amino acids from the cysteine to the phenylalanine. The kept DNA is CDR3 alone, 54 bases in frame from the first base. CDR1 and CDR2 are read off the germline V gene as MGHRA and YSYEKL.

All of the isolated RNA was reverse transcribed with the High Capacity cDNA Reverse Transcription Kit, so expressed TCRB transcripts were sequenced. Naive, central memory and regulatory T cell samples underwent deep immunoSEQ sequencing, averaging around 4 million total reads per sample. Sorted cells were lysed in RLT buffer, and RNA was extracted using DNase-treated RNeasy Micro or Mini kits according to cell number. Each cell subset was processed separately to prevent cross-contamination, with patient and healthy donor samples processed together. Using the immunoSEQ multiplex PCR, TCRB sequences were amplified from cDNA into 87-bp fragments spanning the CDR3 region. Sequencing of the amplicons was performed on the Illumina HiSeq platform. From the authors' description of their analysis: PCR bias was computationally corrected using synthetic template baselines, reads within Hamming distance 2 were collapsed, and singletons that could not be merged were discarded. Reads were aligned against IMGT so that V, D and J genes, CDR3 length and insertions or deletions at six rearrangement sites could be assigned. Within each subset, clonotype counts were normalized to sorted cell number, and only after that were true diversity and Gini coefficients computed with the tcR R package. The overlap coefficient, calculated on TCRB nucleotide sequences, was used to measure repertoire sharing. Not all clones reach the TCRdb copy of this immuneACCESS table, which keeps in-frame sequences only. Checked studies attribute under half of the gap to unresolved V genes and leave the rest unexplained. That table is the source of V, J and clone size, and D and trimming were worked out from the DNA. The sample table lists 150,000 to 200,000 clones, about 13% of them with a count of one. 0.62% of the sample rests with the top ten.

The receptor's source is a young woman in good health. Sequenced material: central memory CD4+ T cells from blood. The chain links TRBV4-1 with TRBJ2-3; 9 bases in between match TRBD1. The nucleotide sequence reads TGCGCCAGCAGCCAAGATGGAGGGACAGGGTATTCGGGAGATACGCAGTATTTT. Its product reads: CASSQDGGTGYSGDTQYF.